The 8 T cell receptor beta chains presented below share a single source sample, sequenced in a study of blood T cell repertoires in COVID-19. Produced via immunoSEQ multiplex PCR; TCRdb's table is partial and in-frame only. The top ten hold roughly 1.7% of the sample, which has 120,000 to 150,000 clones, roughly 80% seen once. Sequences were obtained from PBMCs or T cells enriched from blood (not recorded which). These receptor sequences come from a woman in her late teens or twenties who had been exposed to COVID-19.

V is TRBV7-3 and J is TRBJ2-5, with TRBD2 matching 11 bases. The CDR3 runs 15 residues. The germline V gene encodes CDR1 SGHTA and CDR2 FQGTGA. The ends lost 5 bases at V and 5 bases at J; junction bases unmatched: 7. CDR3 sequence: CASSTSGSVGETQYF. The CDR3 bases are TGTGCCAGCAGCACTAGCGGGAGTGTTGGCGAGACCCAGTACTTC.

This chain joins TRBV6-5 and TRBJ2-7; 7 bases are shared with TRBD1. The CDR3 extends over 13 amino acids. V gave up 5 bases and J gave up 5 bases; unmatched junction bases: 6. The germline CDR1 and CDR2 sequences are MNHEY and SVGAGI. The CDR3 DNA reads as TGTGCCAGCAGTATTGCCGGGACAGACGAGCAGTACTTC. This sequence encodes CASSIAGTDEQYF.

CDR3 sequence reads: CASSRDSRTHSPLHF. CDR3 nucleotides: TGTGCCAGCAGTAGGGACAGTCGCACGCATTCACCCCTCCACTTT. The chain links TRBV2 to TRBJ1-6, with 7 nucleotides matching TRBD1. CDR1 SNHLY and CDR2 FYNNEI come from the germline V gene. Trimming cost V 5 bases and J 8 bases; bases outside gene matches: 9. The CDR3 has 15 amino acids. The entire variable domain, with the rest obtained from reference TRBV2 and TRBJ1-6, is as follows: EPEVTQTPSHQVTQMGQEVILRCVPISNHLYFYWYRQILGQKVEFLVSFYNNEISEKSEIFDDQFSVERPDGSNFTLKIRSTKLEDSAMYFCASSRDSRTHSPLHFGNGTRLTVT.

The chain is built from TRBV24-1 and TRBJ1-1, with D unresolved. The germline V gene encodes CDR1 KGHDR and CDR2 SFDVKD. CDR3 length: 14 amino acids. V shed 7 bases and J shed 0 bases, with 11 bases lying between them. The CDR3 sequence is CATRSDGMNTEAFF. The CDR3 coding sequence is TGTGCCACCAGAAGCGACGGGATGAACACTGAAGCTTTCTTT.

The chain joins TRBV11-2 to TRBJ2-5; 12 nucleotides match TRBD2. Germline V CDR1 and CDR2: SGHAT, FQNNGV. After removal of 4 bases from V and 5 bases from J, the junction contained 5 bases not matched to a gene. The CDR3 is made up of 15 amino acids. The CDR3 DNA reads as TGTGCCAGCAGCTATACTAGCGGGAGGTTCGAGACCCAGTACTTC. It yields the protein CASSYTSGRFETQYF.

This rearrangement joins TRBV12-5 to TRBJ1-2; 8 bases fit TRBD1. The V and J ends lost 5 bases and 8 bases, in that order; junction bases with no gene match: 7. CDR1 LGHNT and CDR2 FRNRAP come from the germline V gene. The CDR3 is made up of 13 amino acids. CDR3 DNA sequence: TGTGCTAGTGGTGGGGACAGGCTGAGGGGCTACACCTTC. Protein product: CASGGDRLRGYTF.

The chain employs TRBV7-8 and TRBJ1-2; 7 nucleotides line up with TRBD1. The CDR3 extends over 15 amino acids. Unmatched junction bases numbered 9, after V lost 5 bases and J lost 3 bases. Germline CDR1 is SGHVS and CDR2 is FQNEAQ. CDR3 nucleotides: TGTGCCAGCAGCCGATACCCCGGGACAGACTATGGCTACACCTTC. Encoded protein: CASSRYPGTDYGYTF.

As DNA, the CDR3 is TGTGCCTGGAGTAGTCTCCGTCGGAATCAGCCCCAGCATTTT. Protein: CAWSSLRRNQPQHF. The chain has TRBV30 and TRBJ1-5; D not resolved. Germline V CDR1 and CDR2: GTSNPN, SVGIG (reference sequence). This CDR3 is built from 14 residues. The V end lost 2 bases, the J end lost 4 bases, and 12 bases lay between the germline ends. Variable domain in full (rest from reference TRBV30 and TRBJ1-5): SQTIHQWPATLVQPVGSPLSLECTVEGTSNPNLYWYRQAAGRGLQLLFYSVGIGQISSEVPQNLSASRPQDRQFILSSKKLLLSDSGFYLCAWSSLRRNQPQHFGDGTRLSIL.